Listed below are T cell receptor beta chains from one sample, sequenced in a study of shared clonotypes between healthy human individuals. Measured with immunoSEQ multiplex PCR; TCRdb has only the in-frame clones, and not every one. The top ten hold more than 10% of the sample, which has 450,000 to 600,000 clones, around 80% seen once. Sequencing was performed on PBMCs. All receptors derive from a woman aged 40 to 50 in good health. Some clones in this sample may be carry-over from other donors' samples. CDR3s include the opening cysteine and the closing phenylalanine or tryptophan. A D gene is named only where the DNA matches it firmly. Size values are once, few and many counts, or a class for expanded clones, and some rows have none.

j_call v_call d_call clone_size cdr3_aa cdr3_nt
TRBJ1-1 TRBV5-1 NA NA CASSMDMNTEAFF TGCGCCAGCAGCATGGACATGAACACTGAAGCTTTCTTT
TRBJ1-2 TRBV27 NA NA CASSTTGINYGYTF TGTGCCAGCAGTACGACGGGGATTAACTATGGCTACACCTTC
TRBJ2-7 TRBV11-2 NA many CASSVDRDEQYF TGTGCCAGCAGCGTAGACAGAGACGAGCAGTACTTC
TRBJ2-1 TRBV5-1 TRBD2 few CASSPGLAEGAHEQFF TGCGCCAGCAGTCCAGGACTAGCGGAAGGGGCCCATGAGCAGTTCTTC
TRBJ2-2 TRBV14 TRBD2 NA CASSPGLAGGLDTGELFF TGTGCCAGCAGCCCGGGACTAGCGGGAGGGCTGGACACCGGGGAGCTGTTTTTT
TRBJ1-2 TRBV4-1 NA NA CASSQAVDANYGYTF TGCGCCAGCAGCCAGGCCGTCGATGCTAACTATGGCTACACCTTC
TRBJ1-4 TRBV27 NA NA CASSLGDINEKLFF TGTGCCAGCAGCCTAGGGGACATTAATGAAAAACTGTTTTTT
TRBJ1-1 TRBV14 NA few CASSPPWVGWNTEAFF TGTGCCAGCAGCCCGCCGTGGGTCGGGTGGAACACTGAAGCTTTCTTT
TRBJ1-5 TRBV6-5 NA NA CASSQWGGNQPQHF TGTGCCAGCAGCCAGTGGGGAGGCAATCAGCCCCAGCATTTT
TRBJ1-5 TRBV2 NA few CASSLGQSNQPQHF TGTGCCAGCAGCCTAGGACAGTCGAATCAGCCCCAGCATTTT
TRBJ1-5 TRBV27 TRBD1 NA CATGQGAGINQPQHF TGTGCCACTGGACAGGGGGCGGGAATCAATCAGCCCCAGCATTTT
TRBJ1-1 TRBV30 TRBD1 few CAWSAGQGSEAFF TGTGCCTGGAGTGCCGGACAGGGTTCTGAAGCTTTCTTT
TRBJ2-7 TRBV29-1 NA few CSVEDRGGSRYEQYF TGCAGCGTTGAAGATCGGGGAGGTTCGAGGTACGAGCAGTACTTC
TRBJ1-1 TRBV15 NA NA CATSIGTSGVEAFF TGTGCCACCAGCATCGGTACTTCAGGGGTAGAAGCTTTCTTT
TRBJ1-1 TRBV15 NA NA CATSRGQPNTEAFF TGTGCCACCAGCAGAGGACAGCCGAACACTGAAGCTTTCTTT
TRBJ1-2 TRBV7-6 NA few CASSLEEGFGYGYTF TGTGCCAGCAGCTTAGAGGAGGGATTCGGCTATGGCTACACCTTC
TRBJ2-3 TRBV10-2 NA NA CASKGSIRTDTQYF TGCGCCAGCAAGGGGAGTATACGCACAGATACGCAGTATTTT
TRBJ2-7 TRBV10-3 TRBD1 NA CAISESRDRGTYEQYF TGTGCCATCAGTGAGTCCCGGGACAGGGGGACCTACGAGCAGTACTTC
TRBJ2-2 TRBV9 NA once CASSVDGSGNTGELFF TGTGCCAGCAGCGTAGACGGTAGCGGGAACACCGGGGAGCTGTTTTTT
TRBJ2-3 TRBV5-1 NA NA CASSFGSSTDTQYF TGCGCCAGCAGCTTCGGGAGCAGCACAGATACGCAGTATTTT
TRBJ2-7 TRBV27 TRBD1 NA CASSSRDRVYEQYF TGTGCCAGCAGTTCCCGGGACAGGGTCTACGAGCAGTACTTC
TRBJ2-7 TRBV7-3 NA NA CASSLAGQGEQYF TGTGCCAGCAGCTTAGCGGGCCAGGGCGAGCAGTACTTC
TRBJ1-5 TRBV19 TRBD1 NA CASSIAGQVSNGNQPQHF TGTGCCAGTAGTATAGCCGGACAGGTTAGCAATGGCAATCAGCCCCAGCATTTT
TRBJ2-5 TRBV18 NA NA CASSRMGSGETQYF TGTGCCAGCTCACGAATGGGGTCTGGGGAGACCCAGTACTTC
TRBJ2-7 TRBV6-1 NA few CASSEAGWSWVMAYEQYF TGTGCCAGCAGTGAAGCTGGGTGGTCTTGGGTTATGGCCTACGAGCAGTACTTC
TRBJ1-1 TRBV5-4 TRBD1 NA CASSPGQGFTLNTEAFF TGTGCCAGCAGCCCGGGACAGGGATTTACCTTGAACACTGAAGCTTTCTTT
TRBJ2-5 TRBV10-3 TRBD1 NA CAISRDSQETQYF TGTGCCATAAGCCGGGACAGCCAAGAGACCCAGTACTTC
TRBJ2-3 TRBV5-1 NA NA CASTSGTSTDTQYF TGCGCCAGCACCAGCGGCACTAGCACAGATACGCAGTATTTT
TRBJ2-7 TRBV5-4 TRBD1 NA CASSSGQGVRFYEQYF TGTGCCAGCAGTTCCGGACAGGGGGTCCGTTTTTACGAGCAGTACTTC
TRBJ2-2 TRBV19 TRBD1 NA CASTPQGPNTGELFF TGTGCCAGTACACCACAGGGGCCGAACACCGGGGAGCTGTTTTTT
TRBJ1-4 TRBV5-4 TRBD1 NA CASSSLRDSQKLFF TGTGCCAGCAGCTCTCTCCGGGACAGCCAAAAACTGTTTTTT
TRBJ1-5 TRBV6-5 NA NA CASRRGEVSIQHF TGTGCCAGCCGGAGGGGTGAGGTTTCGATCCAGCATTTT
TRBJ2-5 TRBV5-6 NA NA CASSLSGLGAETQYF TGTGCCAGCAGTCTTAGCGGCCTAGGGGCAGAGACCCAGTACTTC
TRBJ1-2 TRBV30 NA few CAWTSGGGTLGYGYTF TGTGCCTGGACCTCGGGGGGGGGTACCCTAGGGTATGGCTACACCTTC
TRBJ2-7 TRBV2 TRBD1 NA CASSGDSYEQYF TGTGCCAGCAGTGGGGACAGCTACGAGCAGTACTTC
TRBJ2-7 TRBV29-1 NA few CSVAGSRSYYEQYF TGCAGCGTTGCTGGGAGTAGGTCCTACTACGAGCAGTACTTC